The 30 T cell receptor beta chains presented below share a single source sample, sequenced in a study of blood T cell repertoires in COVID-19. Sequencing used immunoSEQ multiplex PCR; TCRdb keeps in-frame clones, though not all of them. The table lists about 150,000 clones, under 95% of them singletons. The sequenced sample consisted of peripheral blood. These receptors were obtained from a man aged 45 to 65 with acute or convalescent COVID-19.

The V call is TRBV28, the J call TRBJ2-3; possible D gene TRBD1, 6 bases. The CDR3 has 17 residues. Germline V CDR1 and CDR2: MDHEN, SYDVKM. The V gene lost 3 bases and the J gene lost 1 base, with 17 bases spanning the gap. The CDR3 sequence: CASSLVSAGAGTDTQYF. In nucleotides, the CDR3 is TGTGCCAGCAGTTTGGTATCGGCAGGGGCGGGCACAGATACGCAGTATTTT.

This chain connects TRBV19 to TRBJ2-3; 13 nucleotides match TRBD2. This CDR3 spans 15 amino acids. The V segment lost 7 bases and the J segment 4 bases; nucleotides outside the gene matches: 5. CDR1 and CDR2 (germline): LNHDA, SQIVND (reference sequence). CDR3 in amino acids: CASTRLAGGSDTQYF. The CDR3 bases are TGTGCCAGTACCAGACTAGCGGGAGGCTCAGATACGCAGTATTTT.

The chain links TRBV18 to TRBJ1-1; D is uncertain. Germline V gene lookup returns CDR1 KGHSH and CDR2 LQKENI. V gave up 0 bases and J gave up 7 bases, with 12 bases separating them. The CDR3 covers 14 residues. As DNA, the CDR3 is TGTGCCAGCTCACCACCGGATGGTAGCCTTGAAGCTTTCTTT. It translates to CASSPPDGSLEAFF.

The V gene is TRBV12-3 or TRBV12-4, the J gene TRBJ2-3; D is unresolved. The CDR3 consists of 13 residues. The ends were cut back, 3 bases at V and 2 bases at J, with 6 bases in the middle. The CDR3 here is CASSLVATDTQYF. In nucleotides, the CDR3 is TGTGCCAGCAGTTTGGTAGCCACAGATACGCAGTATTTT.

This clone was detected a few times. The CDR3 coding sequence is TGCGCCAGCAGCTTGGGAGGGGGGGCAAGCAATCAGCCCCAGCATTTT. It translates to CASSLGGGASNQPQHF. The genes are TRBV5-1 and TRBJ1-5, with D perhaps TRBD1 (6 bases). The germline V gene encodes CDR1 SGHRS and CDR2 YFSETQ. This CDR3 contains 16 residues. V lost 0 bases and J lost 1, with 11 bases in between.

The V gene is TRBV13, the J gene TRBJ1-1; D gene ambiguous. The CDR3 contains 12 residues. V dropped 5 bases and J dropped 10 bases, with 14 bases sitting between them. Germline assignment: CDR1 PRHDT and CDR2 FYEKMQ (reference sequence). CDR3 residues: CASSQATATAFF. CDR3 in DNA: TGTGCCAGCAGCCAAGCGACCGCGACAGCTTTCTTT.

The chain uses TRBV19 and TRBJ1-4; TRBD1 aligns across 8 bases. The germline V gene encodes CDR1 LNHDA and CDR2 SQIVND (reference sequence). The CDR3 runs to 14 residues. V shed 6 bases and J 5 bases; nucleotides not matched to a gene: 5. Here the CDR3 DNA reads TGTGCCAGTAGAAGCACAGGGGGGAATGAAAAACTGTTTTTT. This sequence encodes CASRSTGGNEKLFF.

This sequence joins TRBV4-1 and TRBJ2-7, with TRBD1 matching over 10 bases. Germline lookup yields CDR1 MGHRA and CDR2 YSYEKL. The CDR3 sequence is 15 residues long. V dropped 2 bases and J dropped 4; count of bases not matched to a gene: 5. The CDR3 loop reads CASSQLDRGPYEQYF. CDR3 nucleotides: TGCGCCAGCAGCCAATTAGACAGGGGGCCGTACGAGCAGTACTTC.

This chain links TRBV6-6 with TRBJ2-5; TRBD2 matches 7 bases. Losses at the gene ends were 2 bases for V and 5 bases for J; bases not matched to a gene: 5. Per germline, CDR1 MNHNY and CDR2 SVGAGI (reference sequence). This CDR3 has 14 amino acids. The DNA of the CDR3 is TGTGCCAGCAGTTACAGCTGGGGAGGGGAGACCCAGTACTTC. As protein: CASSYSWGGETQYF.

The CDR3 nucleotides read TGTGCCAGCCGACTAGCGGGAGCGAATAGCTACAATGAGCAGTTCTTC. This codes for CASRLAGANSYNEQFF. The chain recombines TRBV19 with TRBJ2-1; 12 nucleotides line up with TRBD2. The germline V gene has CDR1 LNHDA and CDR2 SQIVND (reference sequence). J lost 3 bases, V lost 9 bases, and 9 bases had no gene match. CDR3 length: 16 residues. Complete variable domain (other parts from reference TRBV19 and TRBJ2-1): DGGITQSPKYLFRKEGQNVTLSCEQNLNHDAMYWYRQDPGQGLRLIYYSQIVNDFQKGDIAEGYSVSREKKESFPLTVTSAQKNPTAFYLCASRLAGANSYNEQFFGPGTRLTVL.

J is TRBJ2-2 and V is TRBV9, with 11 bases fitting TRBD2. The CDR3 covers 17 residues. J lost 5 bases, V lost 0 bases, and 6 bases had no gene match. Germline-derived CDR1 and CDR2 are SGDLS and YYNGEE. The chain's CDR3 is CASSVAPGTSGTGELFF. The CDR3 nucleotides are TGTGCCAGCAGCGTAGCACCCGGGACTAGCGGTACCGGGGAGCTGTTTTTT.

The chain couples TRBV28 to TRBJ1-1; 8 bases fit TRBD1. The ends lost 5 bases at V and 4 bases at J; junction bases unmatched: 6. The CDR3 sequence is 14 residues long. Germline loops: CDR1 MDHEN, CDR2 SYDVKM. The chain's CDR3 is CASSVRGPSTEAFF. The CDR3 DNA follows: TGTGCCAGCAGTGTCAGGGGGCCCAGCACTGAAGCTTTCTTT.

The chain links TRBV7-8 to TRBJ2-3, with TRBD2 matching 10 bases. Per the germline V gene, CDR1 is SGHVS and CDR2 is FQNEAQ. Unmatched junction bases numbered 8, after V lost 8 bases and J lost 3 bases. This CDR3 has 15 amino acids. DNA for the CDR3: TGTGCCAGCGGAAATCTAGCGGGGGCGACAGATACGCAGTATTTT. It encodes CASGNLAGATDTQYF.

The CDR3 protein is CATSDRTGYGYTF. The CDR3 region has the DNA TGTGCCACCAGTGACAGGACAGGGTACGGCTACACCTTC. The chain joins TRBV24-1 to TRBJ1-2; 8 positions agree with TRBD1. The CDR3 covers 13 residues. Losses at the gene ends were 4 bases for V and 8 bases for J; bases not matched to a gene: 5. CDR1 and CDR2 (germline): KGHDR, SFDVKD.

The chain employs TRBV28 and TRBJ1-1; no firm D call. This CDR3 has 13 residues. Per the germline V gene, CDR1 is MDHEN and CDR2 is SYDVKM. Trimming shortened V by 3 bases and J by 2 bases, and 7 bases separated the two germline ends. The CDR3: CASSFSVNTEAFF. The CDR3 DNA reads as TGTGCCAGCAGTTTCTCAGTTAACACTGAAGCTTTCTTT.

The rearrangement links TRBV6-6 to TRBJ1-2, with D maybe TRBD1 (6 bases). The CDR3 runs 15 residues. V was clipped by 5 bases and J by 7 bases, with 20 bases between them. Germline assignment: CDR1 MNHNY and CDR2 SVGAGI (reference sequence). CDR3 in DNA: TGTGCCAGCAGTGCCCAACCTGACAGGTTCCCTGGCTACACCTTC. This sequence encodes CASSAQPDRFPGYTF.

The chain carries TRBV27 and TRBJ2-2, with 8 bases fitting TRBD2. V lost 4 bases, J lost 4 bases, and 5 bases stayed unmatched. The CDR3 length is 15 residues. The V gene's germline CDR1 is MNHEY and CDR2 SMNVEV (reference sequence). CDR3 bases: TGTGCCAGCAGTTCCCTCGGACTAGCCACCGGGGAGCTGTTTTTT. This gives the protein CASSSLGLATGELFF.

V usage is TRBV30 and J usage is TRBJ2-5; weak D call: TRBD2 (6 bases). V gave up 7 bases and J gave up 4 bases, with 13 bases separating them. The CDR3 is made up of 12 amino acids. Germline V CDR1 and CDR2: GTSNPN, SVGIG (reference sequence). CDR3 in DNA: TGTGCCTACCGACTAGGAGGAGAGACCCAGTACTTC. Translation gives CAYRLGGETQYF.

The CDR3 DNA follows: TGTGCCAGCAGTGAAGACCAGTATGGAAACACCATATATTTT. Its protein is CASSEDQYGNTIYF. V gene TRBV6-1 combines with J gene TRBJ1-3; no clear D gene. Trimming took off 1 base at V and 3 bases at J, with 7 bases between the two ends. Germline V gene sequence: CDR1 MNHNS, CDR2 SASEGT. The CDR3 loop spans 14 amino acids.

This clone was found a few times. V is TRBV7-2 and J is TRBJ2-7, with D tentatively TRBD2 (6 bases). This CDR3 spans 15 amino acids. CDR1 and CDR2 from the germline V gene are SGHTA and FQGNSA. The V end lost 3 bases, the J end lost 4 bases, and 16 bases lay between the germline ends. DNA of the CDR3: TGTGCCAGCAGCTTGGCCGGGACTTCTTCTTACGAGCAGTACTTC. This encodes CASSLAGTSSYEQYF.

This chain joins TRBV7-9 and TRBJ2-7; D possibly corresponds to TRBD1 (5 bases). With 6 bases removed from V and 7 bases from J, the gap between germline ends came to 25 bases. Germline V gene data show CDR1 as SEHNR and CDR2 as FQNEAQ (reference sequence). The CDR3 runs 16 residues. CDR3 sequence reads: CASSDTGSDAFWEQYF. CDR3 coding DNA: TGTGCCAGCAGTGATACAGGCTCCGATGCGTTTTGGGAGCAGTACTTC. The whole variable domain, remainder taken from reference TRBV7-9 and TRBJ2-7, is DTGVSQNPRHKITKRGQNVTFRCDPISEHNRLYWYRQTLGQGPEFLTYFQNEAQLEKSRLLSDRFSAERPKGSFSTLEIQRTEQGDSAMYLCASSDTGSDAFWEQYFGPGTRLTVT.

The V and J genes are TRBV28 and TRBJ1-5; a weak D match, TRBD1 (5 bases). This CDR3 is built from 17 residues. V lost 6 bases and J 4 bases, leaving 22 bases between the germline ends. From germline, CDR1 is MDHEN and CDR2 SYDVKM. DNA of the CDR3: TGTGCCAGCAGCGAGGGTCCACCGGGACTGGGGAATCAGCCCCAGCATTTT. Residues: CASSEGPPGLGNQPQHF.

The V call is TRBV7-8, the J call TRBJ1-5, with D unresolved. Trimming shortened V by 4 bases and J by 7 bases, and 11 bases separated the two germline ends. The length of the CDR3 is 13 residues. CDR1 is SGHVS, CDR2 FQNEAQ, per germline. CDR3 region: CASSSQSGQPQHF. CDR3 DNA: TGTGCCAGCAGCTCCCAAAGCGGGCAGCCCCAGCATTTT.

The chain is built from TRBV28 and TRBJ2-7; 10 nucleotides agree with TRBD2. Germline CDR1 and CDR2: MDHEN and SYDVKM. CDR3 size: 14 residues. J was trimmed by 3 bases and V by 8 bases; bases with no gene match: 7. CDR3 protein: CASSSGGANYEQYV. The CDR3 coding sequence is TGTGCCAGCTCTAGCGGGGGAGCCAACTACGAGCAGTACGTC.

The CDR3 DNA is TGCGCCAGCAGCGTGGCAGGGGACTCTGGAAACACCATATATTTT. Amino acid sequence: CASSVAGDSGNTIYF. J is TRBJ1-3 and V is TRBV5-1, with D tentatively TRBD1 (6 bases). This CDR3 contains 15 residues. The germline gives CDR1 SGHRS, CDR2 YFSETQ. V was shortened by 4 bases and J by 0 bases, with 11 bases between the two germline ends.

This clone has more than one count but fewer than ten. This sample includes further DNA sequences coding for the same CDR3. The V and J genes are TRBV19 and TRBJ1-5, with 8 nucleotides matching TRBD1. This CDR3 comprises 13 residues. The J segment lost 4 bases and the V segment lost 10 bases, leaving 6 bases of the junction unmatched. The V gene's germline CDR1 is LNHDA and CDR2 SQIVND (reference sequence). The CDR3 region is CATRQGFNQPQHF. The CDR3 DNA reads TGTGCCACCAGACAGGGGTTTAATCAGCCCCAGCATTTT.

V is TRBV29-1 and J is TRBJ1-6; possibly TRBD1 for D (6 bases). The CDR3 extends over 18 amino acids. V was pared by 4 bases and J by 0 bases, with 19 bases between. The V gene's germline CDR1 is SQVTM and CDR2 ANQGSEA. The CDR3 DNA reads TGCAGCGTTGCCTGGTGGGCAGGGGCGAGCTCCTATAATTCACCCCTCCACTTT. Its protein is CSVAWWAGASSYNSPLHF.

V usage is TRBV3-1 (or the pseudogene TRBV3-2) and J usage is TRBJ1-1; D is ambiguous. CDR1 LGHDT and CDR2 YNNKEL come from the germline V gene (reference sequence). CDR3 length equals 15 residues. The germline V and J ends were trimmed by 7 bases and 0 bases, with 15 bases remaining between them. CDR3 sequence (DNA): TGTGCCAGCACCCGAGACCAAGCTATGAACACTGAAGCTTTCTTT. The encoded protein is CASTRDQAMNTEAFF.

For this clone: The same CDR3 can be traced to other DNA sequences in this sample. The J gene is TRBJ1-1, the V gene TRBV19; 11 bases match TRBD1. Trimming cost V 4 bases and J 4 bases; bases outside gene matches: 5. The CDR3 sequence is 15 residues long. Germline CDR1 is LNHDA and CDR2 is SQIVND (reference sequence). The CDR3 region is CASSTTGTGGTEAFF. In DNA, the CDR3 is TGTGCCAGTAGTACTACCGGGACAGGGGGCACTGAAGCTTTCTTT.

The CDR3: CASSEPGLAGNEQFF. CDR3 DNA sequence: TGTGCCAGCAGTGAGCCGGGACTAGCGGGTAATGAGCAGTTCTTC. V is TRBV6-1 and J is TRBJ2-1; 12 positions match TRBD2. This CDR3 has 15 residues. Trimming at V came to 3 bases and at J to 7 bases, leaving 4 bases not matched to a gene. Germline loops: CDR1 MNHNS, CDR2 SASEGT.